The rows below give T cell receptor beta chains drawn from one sample of a study of blood T cell repertoires in COVID-19. TCRdb keeps only in-frame clones here, not all; method: immunoSEQ multiplex PCR. In the table there are more than 350,000 clones, about 90% of which are singletons. Sequencing used peripheral blood. The origin of the receptors is a woman aged 30 to 39 with COVID-19, enrolled during active disease. Both conserved end residues are part of each CDR3. The D gene is left open where the match is weak. Part of the rows lack a size; the others show once, few, many or a class for expanded clones.

length | D | size | J | V | DNA | CDR3
15 | TRBD1 | once | TRBJ1-4 | TRBV7-2 | TGTGCCAGCAGCTTAGCGACAGGGAGTAATGAAAAACTGTTTTTT | CASSLATGSNEKLFF
15 | TRBD1 | - | TRBJ1-5 | TRBV10-3 | TGTGCCATCAGTGAGTCGACAGGGAGGAATCAGCCCCAGCATTTT | CAISESTGRNQPQHF
14 | - | - | TRBJ1-1 | TRBV11-3 | TGTGCCAGCAGCTTAAGCTGGGGCGACACTGAAGCTTTCTTT | CASSLSWGDTEAFF
12 | TRBD2 | - | TRBJ2-1 | TRBV12-3/TRBV12-4 | TGTGCCAGCAGGCTAGCGGGCAATGAGCAGTTCTTC | CASRLAGNEQFF
18 | TRBD2 | once | TRBJ2-1 | TRBV9 | TGTGCCAGCAGCCCGCGGGGGGGGTTTAAGAGCTCCTACAATGAGCAGTTCTTC | CASSPRGGFKSSYNEQFF
15 | - | - | TRBJ2-5 | TRBV27 | TGTGCCAGCAGTTCCCCGTTGGGGGGTCTCGAGACCCAGTACTTC | CASSSPLGGLETQYF
12 | - | - | TRBJ2-7 | TRBV4-1 | TGCGCCAGCAGCCATCTGGGGGCGGAGCAGTACTTC | CASSHLGAEQYF
13 | TRBD1 | - | TRBJ1-3 | TRBV5-1 | TGCGCCAGCAGTCTTCAGGGGGGAGCGGCCATATATTTT | CASSLQGGAAIYF
15 | TRBD2 | - | TRBJ2-5 | TRBV5-1 | TGCGCCAGCAGCTTTACTAGCGGGGGTAGGGAGACCCAGTACTTC | CASSFTSGGRETQYF
11 | - | - | TRBJ2-1 | TRBV20-1 | TGCAGTGCTAACTACCTCAATGAGCAGTTCTTC | CSANYLNEQFF
16 | TRBD1 | - | TRBJ2-2 | TRBV4-1 | TGCGCCAGCAGCCAACCCAGGACAGGGGGCCACGGGGAGCTGTTTTTT | CASSQPRTGGHGELFF
14 | - | - | TRBJ2-1 | TRBV10-3 | TGTGCCATCAGTGCTGACTGGGGACACGGGGAGCAGTTCTTC | CAISADWGHGEQFF
12 | - | - | TRBJ1-2 | TRBV6-5 | TGTGCCAGCAGTTACCCAGGTGGTGGCTACACCTTC | CASSYPGGGYTF
14 | - | few | TRBJ2-1 | TRBV19 | TGTGCCAGTAGTCCCCGACCTACGGCGGGAGAGCAGTTCTTC | CASSPRPTAGEQFF
16 | TRBD2 | few | TRBJ2-3 | TRBV4-3 | TGCGCCAGCAGCCCGTCCAGCGGGAGTGGTGCAGATACGCAGTATTTT | CASSPSSGSGADTQYF
18 | TRBD2 | - | TRBJ2-1 | TRBV5-4 | TGTGCCAGCAGCTTGGGGCTAGCGGGGGGCCCACATCGAACAGAGCAGTTCTTC | CASSLGLAGGPHRTEQFF
13 | - | - | TRBJ1-5 | TRBV7-9 | TGTGCCAGCAGCTTAGGGCCTAATCAGCCCCAGCATTTT | CASSLGPNQPQHF
16 | - | - | TRBJ2-4 | TRBV6-5 | TGTGCCAGCAGTTACTCGCGGGTCCTAGCCAAAAACATTCAGTACTTC | CASSYSRVLAKNIQYF
19 | TRBD2 | once | TRBJ2-3 | TRBV4-3 | TGCGCCAGCAGCCAAGGAGCGGTAGCGGGGGTCTTTAGCACAGATACGCAGTATTTT | CASSQGAVAGVFSTDTQYF
14 | - | - | TRBJ2-1 | TRBV6-5 | TGTGCCAGCAAAGGGACAAGAAGCTACAATGAGCAGTTCTTC | CASKGTRSYNEQFF
17 | TRBD2 | many | TRBJ2-3 | TRBV29-1 | TGCAGCGTTGAAGGCCTTTTGGTAGCGGGGCCCACAGATACGCAGTATTTT | CSVEGLLVAGPTDTQYF
13 | TRBD1 | - | TRBJ2-1 | TRBV6-2/TRBV6-3 | TGTGCCAGCAGCATCAGACAGGGCGGTGAGCAGTTCTTC | CASSIRQGGEQFF
13 | - | - | TRBJ1-5 | TRBV2 | TGTGCCAGCAGGCGGGTGGAGGGTCAGCCCCAGCATTTT | CASRRVEGQPQHF
14 | - | - | TRBJ2-7 | TRBV6-5 | TGTGCCAGCAGTTACTCCTTCCGAGGGCTCGAGCAGTACTTC | CASSYSFRGLEQYF
14 | - | - | TRBJ2-3 | TRBV6-5 | TGTGCCAGCAGTTACTCCTTCGGGGTCGGGGGTTCTTTTTTT | CASSYSFGVGGSFF
15 | - | - | TRBJ1-1 | TRBV19 | TGTGCCAGTAGGGCAGGGCGGAATTCGAACACTGAAGCTTTCTTT | CASRAGRNSNTEAFF
15 | TRBD1 | - | TRBJ1-2 | TRBV4-3 | TGCGCCAGCAGCCAGGCAGACAGGGCCCTCTATGGCTACACCTTC | CASSQADRALYGYTF
17 | TRBD1 | - | TRBJ2-2 | TRBV4-1 | TGCGCCAGCAGCCAAGATAATATCCAGGGGGCCACCGGGGAGCTGTTTTTT | CASSQDNIQGATGELFF
13 | - | - | TRBJ1-3 | TRBV5-6 | TGTGCCAGCAGCAGCGGACAGGGAAACACCATATATTTT | CASSSGQGNTIYF
16 | TRBD1 | - | TRBJ2-4 | TRBV7-2 | TGTGCCAGCAGCTTCAGGACAGGAGTAGCCAAAAACATTCAGTACTTC | CASSFRTGVAKNIQYF
14 | TRBD1 | - | TRBJ2-3 | TRBV28 | TGTGCCAGCAGCCCCGGGACAGCTTCTCATGAGCAGTATTTT | CASSPGTASHEQYF
17 | TRBD2 | - | TRBJ2-1 | TRBV4-3 | TGCGCCAGCAGCCAAGATTGGACTAGCGGGAGTTACAATGAGCAGTTCTTC | CASSQDWTSGSYNEQFF
15 | TRBD1 | - | TRBJ1-1 | TRBV4-2 | TGTGCCAGCAGCCAAGATTTGGCAGGGGGCACTGAAGCTTTCTTT | CASSQDLAGGTEAFF
16 | TRBD2 | - | TRBJ2-1 | TRBV9 | TGTGCCAGCAGCGTAGAGCTAGCGGGGACTTACAATGAGCAGTTCTTC | CASSVELAGTYNEQFF
15 | TRBD1 | - | TRBJ1-4 | TRBV7-9 | TGTGCCAGCAGCTTGCAGGGGGCTACTAATGAAAAACTGTTTTTT | CASSLQGATNEKLFF
14 | - | few | TRBJ2-7 | TRBV7-2 | TGTGCCAGCAGCTTAGCGGGGGCCAACGGCGAGCAGTACTTC | CASSLAGANGEQYF
16 | TRBD1 | - | TRBJ2-5 | TRBV18 | TGTGCCAGCTCACCTTCCGTCGAGGGGGCAGGGGAGACCCAGTACTTC | CASSPSVEGAGETQYF
15 | - | few | TRBJ1-6 | TRBV13 | TGTGCCAGCAGCTTAGTCTCAGGGAATAATTCACCCCTCCACTTT | CASSLVSGNNSPLHF
14 | - | - | TRBJ2-5 | TRBV5-4 | TGTGCCAGCAGCTTGCTGGTGAACCGGGAGACCCAGTACTTC | CASSLLVNRETQYF
15 | - | - | TRBJ1-3 | TRBV7-2 | TGTGCCAGCAGCTTAGAACGTCAGTCTGGAAACACCATATATTTT | CASSLERQSGNTIYF